This passage covers 3 T cell receptor beta chains from one sample sequenced in a study of blood T cell repertoires in COVID-19. The data were produced by immunoSEQ multiplex PCR, yet TCRdb's version contains in-frame clones alone and is incomplete. Among a few hundred thousand clones, 70% to 90% were seen once, and the ten largest hold about 6%. The sample consisted of peripheral blood. The origin of the receptors is a man aged 18 to 35 who had recovered from COVID-19.

The chain recombines TRBV18 with TRBJ2-6; D uncertain. Trimming took 6 bases from V and 0 from J, leaving 12 bases between them. This CDR3 contains 16 residues. CDR1 KGHSH and CDR2 LQKENI come from the germline V gene. The CDR3 spells CASSSSRNSGANVLTF. The DNA of the CDR3 is TGTGCCAGCTCGTCTAGTCGGAACTCTGGGGCCAACGTCCTGACTTTC.

The chain has TRBV24-1 and TRBJ1-2; TRBD1 is a possible D gene (6 bases). CDR1 and CDR2 from the germline V gene are KGHDR and SFDVKD. V dropped 1 base and J dropped 8 bases, with 7 bases sitting between them. The CDR3 extends over 12 amino acids. DNA of the CDR3: TGTGCCACCAGTGATTTAGGGGGAGGCTACACCTTC. Protein: CATSDLGGGYTF.

The V call is TRBV18, the J call TRBJ2-7; weak D call: TRBD1 (6 bases). Germline-derived CDR1 and CDR2 are KGHSH and LQKENI. The CDR3 is made up of 14 amino acids. The V end was cut by 3 bases, the J end by 6 bases, with 15 bases between. The CDR3 sequence is CASSPDSPLGEQYF. CDR3 sequence (DNA): TGTGCCAGCTCACCGGACAGTCCCCTTGGCGAGCAGTACTTC.